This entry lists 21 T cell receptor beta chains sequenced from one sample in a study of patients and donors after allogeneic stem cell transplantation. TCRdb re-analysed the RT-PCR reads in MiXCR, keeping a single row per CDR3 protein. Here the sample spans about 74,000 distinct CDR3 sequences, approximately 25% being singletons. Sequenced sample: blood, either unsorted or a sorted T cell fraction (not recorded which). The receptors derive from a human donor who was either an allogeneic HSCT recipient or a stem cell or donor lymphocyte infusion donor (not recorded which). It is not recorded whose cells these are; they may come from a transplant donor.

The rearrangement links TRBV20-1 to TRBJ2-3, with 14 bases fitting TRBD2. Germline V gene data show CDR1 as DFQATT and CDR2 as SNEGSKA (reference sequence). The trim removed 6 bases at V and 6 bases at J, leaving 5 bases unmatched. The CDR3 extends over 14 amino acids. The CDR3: CSAGLAGGIDTQYF. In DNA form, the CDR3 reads TGCAGTGCCGGACTAGCGGGGGGCATCGATACGCAGTATTTT.

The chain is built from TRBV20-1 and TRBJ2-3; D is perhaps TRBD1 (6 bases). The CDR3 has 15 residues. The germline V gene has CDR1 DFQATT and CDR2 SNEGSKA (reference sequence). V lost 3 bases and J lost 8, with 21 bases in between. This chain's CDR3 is CSASGVGTPWSTQYF. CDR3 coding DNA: TGCAGTGCTAGTGGGGTCGGGACACCCTGGAGTACGCAGTATTTT.

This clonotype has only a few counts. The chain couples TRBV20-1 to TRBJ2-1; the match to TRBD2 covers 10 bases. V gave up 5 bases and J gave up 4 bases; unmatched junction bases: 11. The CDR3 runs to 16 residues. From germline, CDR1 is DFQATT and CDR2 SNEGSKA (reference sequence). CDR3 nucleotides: TGCAGTGCTTCGAAACCGGGACTAGCGCTGTACAATGAGCAGTTCTTC. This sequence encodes CSASKPGLALYNEQFF.

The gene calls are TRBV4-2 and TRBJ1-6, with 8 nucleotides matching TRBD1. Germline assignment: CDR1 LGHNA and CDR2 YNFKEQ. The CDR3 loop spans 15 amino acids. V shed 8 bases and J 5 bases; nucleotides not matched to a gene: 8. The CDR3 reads CASAEVTGDNSPLHF. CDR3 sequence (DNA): TGTGCCAGCGCCGAGGTGACAGGGGATAATTCACCCCTCCACTTT.

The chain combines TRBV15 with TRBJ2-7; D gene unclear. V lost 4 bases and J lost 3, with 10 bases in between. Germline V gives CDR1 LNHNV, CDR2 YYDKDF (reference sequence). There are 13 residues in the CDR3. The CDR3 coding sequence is TGTGCCACCAGCAAAACGAGCTACTACGAGCAGTACTTC. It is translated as CATSKTSYYEQYF.

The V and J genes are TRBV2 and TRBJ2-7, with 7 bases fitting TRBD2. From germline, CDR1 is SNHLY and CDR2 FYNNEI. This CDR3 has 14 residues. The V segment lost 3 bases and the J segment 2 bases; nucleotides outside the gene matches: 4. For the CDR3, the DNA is TGTGCCAGCAGTGACCAGCGGGGACCCTACGAGCAGTACTTC. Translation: CASSDQRGPYEQYF.

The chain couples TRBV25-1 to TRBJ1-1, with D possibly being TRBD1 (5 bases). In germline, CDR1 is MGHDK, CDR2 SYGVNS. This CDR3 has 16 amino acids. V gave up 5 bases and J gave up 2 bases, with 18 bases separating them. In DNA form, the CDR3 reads TGTGCCAGCAGTCCCATCCCCGGCAGGGACAACACTGAAGCTTTCTTT. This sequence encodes CASSPIPGRDNTEAFF.

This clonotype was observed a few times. CDR3 loop: CASSSTGGWTEAFF. The CDR3 bases are TGCGCCAGCAGCTCGACAGGGGGTTGGACTGAAGCTTTCTTT. J is TRBJ1-1 and V is TRBV5-1, with 9 bases matching TRBD1. The CDR3 loop spans 14 amino acids. The V segment lost 3 bases and the J segment 5 bases; nucleotides outside the gene matches: 5. The germline V gene has CDR1 SGHRS and CDR2 YFSETQ.

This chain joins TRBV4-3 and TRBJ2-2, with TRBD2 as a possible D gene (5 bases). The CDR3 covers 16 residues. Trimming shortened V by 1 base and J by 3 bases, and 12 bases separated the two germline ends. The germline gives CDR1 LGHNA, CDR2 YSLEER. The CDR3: CASSQGRQAHTGELFF. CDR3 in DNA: TGCGCCAGCAGCCAAGGGAGGCAGGCACACACCGGGGAGCTGTTTTTT.

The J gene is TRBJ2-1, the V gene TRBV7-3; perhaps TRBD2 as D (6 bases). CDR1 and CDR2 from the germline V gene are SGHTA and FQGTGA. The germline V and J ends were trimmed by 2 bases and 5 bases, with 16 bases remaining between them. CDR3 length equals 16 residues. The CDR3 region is CASSLYGGIFHNEQFF. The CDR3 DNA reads TGTGCCAGCAGCTTATACGGCGGGATCTTTCACAATGAGCAGTTCTTC.

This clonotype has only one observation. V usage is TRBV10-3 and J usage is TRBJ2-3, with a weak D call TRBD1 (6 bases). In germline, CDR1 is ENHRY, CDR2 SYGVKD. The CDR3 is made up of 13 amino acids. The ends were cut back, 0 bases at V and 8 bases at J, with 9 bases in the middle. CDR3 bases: TGTGCCATCAGTGAGTCTTTGGGGGCTACGCAGTATTTT. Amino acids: CAISESLGATQYF.

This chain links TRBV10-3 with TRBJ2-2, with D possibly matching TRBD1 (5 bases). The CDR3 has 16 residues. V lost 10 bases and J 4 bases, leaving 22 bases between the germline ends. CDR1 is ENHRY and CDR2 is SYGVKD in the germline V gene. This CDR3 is CATNFLQGRGTGELFF. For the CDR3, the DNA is TGTGCCACTAATTTCCTCCAGGGCCGCGGCACCGGGGAGCTGTTTTTT.

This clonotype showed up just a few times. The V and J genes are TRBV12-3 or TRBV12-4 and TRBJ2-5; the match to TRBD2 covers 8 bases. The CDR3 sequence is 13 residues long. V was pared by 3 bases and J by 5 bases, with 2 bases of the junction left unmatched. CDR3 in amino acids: CASSFSGSETQYF. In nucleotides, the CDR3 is TGTGCCAGCAGTTTCAGCGGGAGTGAGACCCAGTACTTC.

CDR3 protein: CSARVPGLAGKTPYEQYF. The CDR3 coding sequence is TGCAGTGCTAGGGTCCCGGGACTAGCGGGGAAGACCCCCTACGAGCAGTACTTC. J is TRBJ2-7 and V is TRBV20-1, with TRBD2 matching over 13 bases. The CDR3 is 18 amino acids. V shed 3 bases, J shed 2 bases, and the junction held 13 bases outside the gene matches. Germline assignment: CDR1 DFQATT and CDR2 SNEGSKA (reference sequence).

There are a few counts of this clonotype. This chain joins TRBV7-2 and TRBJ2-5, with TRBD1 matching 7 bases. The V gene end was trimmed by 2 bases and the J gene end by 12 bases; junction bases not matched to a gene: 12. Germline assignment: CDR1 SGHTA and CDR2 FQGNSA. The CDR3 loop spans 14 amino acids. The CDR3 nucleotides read TGTGCCAGCAGCTTATTATTATCAACCGGGACAGAGTACTTC. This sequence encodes CASSLLLSTGTEYF.

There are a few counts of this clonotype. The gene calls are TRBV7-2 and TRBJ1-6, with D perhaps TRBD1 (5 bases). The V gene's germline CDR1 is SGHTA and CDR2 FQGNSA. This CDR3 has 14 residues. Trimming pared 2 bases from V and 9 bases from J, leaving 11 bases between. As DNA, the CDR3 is TGTGCCAGCAGCTTAAGCAGGGCGGTTTCACCCCTCCACTTT. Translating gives CASSLSRAVSPLHF.

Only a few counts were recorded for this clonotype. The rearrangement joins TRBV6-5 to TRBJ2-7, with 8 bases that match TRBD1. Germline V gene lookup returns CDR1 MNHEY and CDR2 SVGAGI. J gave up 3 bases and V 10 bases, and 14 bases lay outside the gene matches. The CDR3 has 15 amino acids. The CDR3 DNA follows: TGTGCCACTTCATTTAACCGGGACAGGTTCTACGAGCAGTACTTC. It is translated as CATSFNRDRFYEQYF.

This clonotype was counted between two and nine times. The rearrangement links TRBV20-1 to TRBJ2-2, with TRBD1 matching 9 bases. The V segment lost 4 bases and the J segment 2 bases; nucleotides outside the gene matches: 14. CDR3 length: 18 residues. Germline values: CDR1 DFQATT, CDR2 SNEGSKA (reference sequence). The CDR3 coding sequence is TGCAGTGCTACACCCGGGACAGGGACCCTGATAAACACCGGGGAGCTGTTTTTT. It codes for CSATPGTGTLINTGELFF.

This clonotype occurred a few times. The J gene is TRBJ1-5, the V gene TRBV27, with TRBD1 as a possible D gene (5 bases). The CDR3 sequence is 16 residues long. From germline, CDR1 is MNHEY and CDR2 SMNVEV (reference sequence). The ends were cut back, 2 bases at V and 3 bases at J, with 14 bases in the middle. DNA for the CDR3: TGTGCCAGCAGTTTAGGGCCCCGGGGGATCAATCAGCCCCAGCATTTT. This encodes CASSLGPRGINQPQHF.

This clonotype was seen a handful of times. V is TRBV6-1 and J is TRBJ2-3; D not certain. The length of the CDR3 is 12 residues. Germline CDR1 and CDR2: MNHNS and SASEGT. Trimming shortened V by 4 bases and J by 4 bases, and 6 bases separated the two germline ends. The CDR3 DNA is TGTGCCAGCAGTGTCACCGCAGATACGCAGTATTTT. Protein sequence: CASSVTADTQYF.

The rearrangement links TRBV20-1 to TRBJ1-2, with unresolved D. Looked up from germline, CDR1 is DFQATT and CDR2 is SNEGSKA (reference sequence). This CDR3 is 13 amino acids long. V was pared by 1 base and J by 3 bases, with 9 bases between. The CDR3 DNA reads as TGCAGTGCTAGAGGTAGCGGGGACTATGGCTACACCTTC. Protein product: CSARGSGDYGYTF.